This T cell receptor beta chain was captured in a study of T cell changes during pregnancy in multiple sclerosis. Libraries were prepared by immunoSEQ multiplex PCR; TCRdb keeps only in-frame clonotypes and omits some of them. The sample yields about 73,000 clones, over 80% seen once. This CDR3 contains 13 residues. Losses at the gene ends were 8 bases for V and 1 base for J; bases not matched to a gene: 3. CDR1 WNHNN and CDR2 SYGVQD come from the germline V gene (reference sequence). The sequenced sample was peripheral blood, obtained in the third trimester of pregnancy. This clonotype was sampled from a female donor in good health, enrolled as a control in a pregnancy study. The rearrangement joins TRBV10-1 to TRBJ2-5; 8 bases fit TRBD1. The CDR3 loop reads CASHRGVQETQYF. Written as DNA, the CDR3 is TGCGCCAGCCACAGGGGGGTCCAAGAGACCCAGTACTTC.